This T cell receptor beta chain was obtained from a study of blood T cells in healthy people across ages. Together with a sample-barcoded 5' primer, a J-beta primer mix was included in a second PCR lasting about 7 to 12 cycles. Any given sample supplied a minimum of 2.5 million CDR3-containing paired-end reads. In TCRdb, the 5' RACE reads were re-called with MiXCR into one record per CDR3 protein. The sample holds more than 550,000 distinct CDR3 sequences, about 24% seen once. V lost 8 bases to trimming and J lost 8 bases; unmatched junction nucleotides: 10. The CDR3 sequence is 14 residues long. The clonotype originates from a man between 65 and 79 years old in good health. The sample consisted of blood. The chain couples TRBV12-3 or TRBV12-4 to TRBJ1-4; 8 positions match TRBD1. The CDR3, as DNA: TGTGCCAGCGGCCGACAGGGGTCGACGGAAAAACTGTTTTTT. Translated, it gives CASGRQGSTEKLFF.